The T cell receptor beta chain under discussion was sequenced for a study of blood T cell repertoires in COVID-19 (TCRdb year 2020). For the wider study: The collaborator samples originated in the United States, Italy and Spain and spanned the acute and convalescent phases of COVID-19. The material from the prospective study consisted of cDNA or gDNA derived from T cells, B-cell-depleted T cells, or PBMCs. Deeply sampled blood TCRbeta repertoires from subjects exposed to, actively infected with, or recovered from COVID-19 were included in the dataset. The repertoires were made available in a free public database intended to serve as a resource for research on the immune response to SARS-CoV-2. The samples were drawn from two sources: the first 160 participants of the ongoing ImmuneRACE study, and 1,254 subjects contributed by 6 global collaborators. A de-identified subject ID, COVID-19 status, age in years and sex were almost always included in the sample metadata. Where available, HLA class I and class II types were taken from metadata supplied by the sample provider and were not determined by assay-based typing. The full study reports these points: How much clinical and demographic metadata was included differed by source and by participant, and the metadata was provided uncurated.

The immunoSEQ Assay, a bias-controlled multiplex PCR, was used to amplify TCRbeta CDR3 regions from genomic DNA. The study's own analysis went as follows. Within the assay, amplification of reference gene primers was used to estimate how many nucleated cells each sample contained. To quantify the absolute abundance of each unique TCRbeta CDR3 rearrangement, sequence reads were collapsed and filtered. For each sample, productive Simpson clonality was calculated as the square root of Simpson's diversity index across productive rearrangements. TCRdb carries this immuneACCESS record with in-frame sequences only. Its versions omit some clonotypes, under half of them owing to an unresolved V gene in the studies checked, with the rest unexplained. The V and J calls and clone size are taken from that table; D and trimming were inferred from the DNA. For this sample there are around 280,000 clones; around 90% appear just once. The ten largest clonotypes hold about 1.7% of the sample.

Remarks on this clone: Its antigen target is currently unknown. Qualities for individual bases were not recorded, and no much larger clone is one base off.

Participants in the prospective study were aged 18 to 89 years, lived in about two dozen United States geographic areas, and enrolled through a virtual design. In the prospective study, cohorts were assigned on the basis of participant-reported clinical history obtained from a screening survey and a study questionnaire. Each participant in the prospective study had whole blood, serum and a nasopharyngeal or oropharyngeal swab collected by mobile phlebotomists. Over a roughly 2-month period, participants in the prospective study had the option of providing additional blood draws and questionnaires. Prospective study blood samples were shipped either frozen or at room temperature before DNA extraction. The CDR3 spans 18 residues, from the cysteine through the phenylalanine. Only CDR3 DNA remains: 54 bases, in frame from the first base. Germline trimming amounts to 7 bases on V and 5 bases on J, with 19 as the count of junction bases outside the gene matches. CDR1 and CDR2 are read off the germline V gene (reference sequence) as LNHDA and SQIVND.

The chain is made from TRBV19 and TRBJ2-1; 8 bases in the junction line up with TRBD2. The clonotype comes from a woman between 18 and 29 years old with acute COVID-19. The sample consisted of PBMCs or T cells enriched from blood (not recorded which). CDR3 protein: CASTGAREARGGHNEQFF. The bases read TGTGCCAGTACTGGGGCGCGGGAGGCCAGGGGAGGCCACAATGAGCAGTTCTTC.